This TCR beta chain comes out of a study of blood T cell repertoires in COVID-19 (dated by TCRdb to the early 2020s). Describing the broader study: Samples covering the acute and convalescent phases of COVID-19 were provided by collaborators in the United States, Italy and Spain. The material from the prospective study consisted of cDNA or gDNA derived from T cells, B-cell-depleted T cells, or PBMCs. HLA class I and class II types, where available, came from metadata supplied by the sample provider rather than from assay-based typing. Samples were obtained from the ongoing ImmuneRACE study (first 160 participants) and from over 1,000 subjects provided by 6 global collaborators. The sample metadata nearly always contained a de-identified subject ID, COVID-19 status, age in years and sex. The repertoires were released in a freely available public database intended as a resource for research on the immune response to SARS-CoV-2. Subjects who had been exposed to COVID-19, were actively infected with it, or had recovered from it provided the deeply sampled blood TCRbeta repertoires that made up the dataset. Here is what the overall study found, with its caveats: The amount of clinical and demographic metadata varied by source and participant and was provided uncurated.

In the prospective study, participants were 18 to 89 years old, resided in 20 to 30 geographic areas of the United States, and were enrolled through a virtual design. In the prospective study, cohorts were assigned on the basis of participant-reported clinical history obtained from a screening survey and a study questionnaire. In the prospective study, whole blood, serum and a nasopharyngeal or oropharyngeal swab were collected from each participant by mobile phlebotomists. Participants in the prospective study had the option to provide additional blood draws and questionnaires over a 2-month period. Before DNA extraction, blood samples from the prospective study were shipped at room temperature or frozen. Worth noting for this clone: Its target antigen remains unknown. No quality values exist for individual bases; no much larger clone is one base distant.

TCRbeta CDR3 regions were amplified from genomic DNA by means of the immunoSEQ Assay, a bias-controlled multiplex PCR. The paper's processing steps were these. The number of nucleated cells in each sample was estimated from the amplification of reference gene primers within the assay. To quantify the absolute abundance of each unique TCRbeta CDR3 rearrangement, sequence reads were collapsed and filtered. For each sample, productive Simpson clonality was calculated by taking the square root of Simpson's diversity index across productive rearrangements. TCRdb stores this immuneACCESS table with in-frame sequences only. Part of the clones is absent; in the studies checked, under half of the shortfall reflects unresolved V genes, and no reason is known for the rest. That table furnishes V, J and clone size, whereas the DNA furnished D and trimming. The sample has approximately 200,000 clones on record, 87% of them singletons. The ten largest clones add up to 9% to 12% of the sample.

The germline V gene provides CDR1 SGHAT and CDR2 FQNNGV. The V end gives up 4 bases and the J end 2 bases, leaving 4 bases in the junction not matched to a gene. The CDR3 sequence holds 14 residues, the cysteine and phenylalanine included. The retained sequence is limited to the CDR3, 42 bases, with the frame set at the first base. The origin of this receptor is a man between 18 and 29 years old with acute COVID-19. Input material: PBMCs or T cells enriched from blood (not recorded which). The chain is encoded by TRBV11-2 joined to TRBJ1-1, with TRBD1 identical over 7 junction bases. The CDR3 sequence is CASSSRQGNTEAFF. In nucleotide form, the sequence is TGTGCCAGCAGCTCCCGACAGGGCAACACTGAAGCTTTCTTT.